The entry that follows covers one T cell receptor beta chain sequence. This sample is part of a study of Ad26.COV2.S vaccination and SARS-CoV-2 variants. Study-level information: Intramuscularly, Ad26.COV2.S was given either once or twice, 56 days apart.

Stated treatment: around 19 received Ad26.COV2.S at low or high dose, single or two shots; about 5 received placebo; per-sample allocation not given. Samples analyzed were those drawn on day 63 after the first vaccine or placebo injection. Cohort 1b enrolled adults aged 18-55 years in Boston. The study used a vaccine consisting of an Ad26 vector that expressed Wuhan-strain SARS-CoV-2 spike. Profiled with immunoSEQ multiplex PCR; TCRdb holds only in-frame clones, not every one. The top ten hold approximately 12% of the sample, which has approximately 450,000 clones, 75% to 95% seen once. The TCR was taken from a person between 18 and 59 years old who received the Ad26.COV2.S COVID-19 vaccine or a placebo. The sample was peripheral blood, taken in a trial of Ad26.COV2.S vaccine versus placebo.

The CDR3 sequence: CASTTGGGRRVEAFF. The CDR3 DNA reads as TGTGCCAGTACCACAGGGGGCGGCCGCCGCGTCGAAGCTTTCTTT. V and J are TRBV19 and TRBJ1-1; 9 bases are a match to TRBD1. Unmatched junction bases numbered 14, after V lost 7 bases and J lost 8 bases. Germline V CDR1 and CDR2: LNHDA, SQIVND (reference sequence). The CDR3 loop spans 15 amino acids.